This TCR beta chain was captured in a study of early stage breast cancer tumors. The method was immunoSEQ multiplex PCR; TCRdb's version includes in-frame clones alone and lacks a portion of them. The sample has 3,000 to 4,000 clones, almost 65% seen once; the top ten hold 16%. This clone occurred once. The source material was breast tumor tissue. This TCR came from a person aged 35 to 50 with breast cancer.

CDR3 region: CATSSPGPDTQYF. CDR3 DNA: TGTGCCACCAGCAGTCCTGGGCCAGATACGCAGTATTTT. This chain uses TRBV15 with TRBJ2-3, with D unclear. The CDR3 runs to 13 residues. Trimming took 3 bases from V and 4 from J, leaving 8 bases between them. Per the germline V gene, CDR1 is LNHNV and CDR2 is YYDKDF (reference sequence).